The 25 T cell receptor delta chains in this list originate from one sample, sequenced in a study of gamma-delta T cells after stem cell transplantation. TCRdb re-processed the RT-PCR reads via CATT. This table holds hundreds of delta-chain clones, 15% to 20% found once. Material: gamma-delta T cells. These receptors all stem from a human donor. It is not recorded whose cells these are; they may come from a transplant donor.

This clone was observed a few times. The CDR3 DNA sequence: TGTGCCTGTGACAAACTTACTGGGGGATTCTACACCGATAAACTCATCTTT. Its protein product is CACDKLTGGFYTDKLIF. This chain links TRDV2 with TRDJ1; 10 nucleotides match TRDD3. Germline V lookup: CDR1 GEAIGNYY, CDR2 EKD. Trimming took 2 bases from V and 0 from J; bases not matched to a gene: 8. There are 17 residues in the CDR3.

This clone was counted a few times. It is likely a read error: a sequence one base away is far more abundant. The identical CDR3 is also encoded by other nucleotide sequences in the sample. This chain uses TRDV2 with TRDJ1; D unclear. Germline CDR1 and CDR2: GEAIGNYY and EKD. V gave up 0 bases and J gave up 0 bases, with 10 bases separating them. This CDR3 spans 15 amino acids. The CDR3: CACDTVTRYTDKLIF. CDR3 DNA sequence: TGTGCCTGTGACACCGTCACGAGGTACACCGATAAACTCATCTTT.

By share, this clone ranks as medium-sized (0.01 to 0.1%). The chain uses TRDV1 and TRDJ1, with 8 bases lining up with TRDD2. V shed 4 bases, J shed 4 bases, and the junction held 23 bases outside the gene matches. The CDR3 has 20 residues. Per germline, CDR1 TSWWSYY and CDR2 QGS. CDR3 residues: CALGVHLPRGIKVYGDKLIF. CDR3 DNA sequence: TGTGCTCTTGGGGTCCACCTTCCTAGAGGGATAAAGGTTTACGGCGATAAACTCATCTTT.

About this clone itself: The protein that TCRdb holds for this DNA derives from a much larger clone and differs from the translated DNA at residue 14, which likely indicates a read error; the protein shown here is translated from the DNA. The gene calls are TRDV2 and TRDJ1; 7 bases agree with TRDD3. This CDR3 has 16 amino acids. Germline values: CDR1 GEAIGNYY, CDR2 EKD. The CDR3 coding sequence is TGTGCCTGTGAAGTACTGGGGATCCCCCAGGGCGATAAACCCATCTTT. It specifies CACEVLGIPQGDKPIF.

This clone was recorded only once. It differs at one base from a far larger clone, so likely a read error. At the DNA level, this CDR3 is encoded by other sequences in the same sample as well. The CDR3 bases are TGTGCTCTTGGCCTTCTGCCCGACAAACTCATCTTT. Translating it yields CALGLLPDKLIF. The V call is TRDV1, the J call TRDJ1; maybe TRDD2 (5 bases). The germline V gene encodes CDR1 TSWWSYY and CDR2 QGS. The CDR3 extends over 12 amino acids.

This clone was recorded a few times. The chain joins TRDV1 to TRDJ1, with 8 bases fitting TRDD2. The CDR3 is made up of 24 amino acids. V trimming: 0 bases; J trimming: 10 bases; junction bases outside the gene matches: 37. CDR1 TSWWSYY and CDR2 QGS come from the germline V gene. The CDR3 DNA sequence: TGTGCTCTTGGGGAACTAGTAACCGACCCGTCTTCCTACGTGATTGCTGGGGATCGATTGGGACTCATCTTT. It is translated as CALGELVTDPSSYVIAGDRLGLIF.

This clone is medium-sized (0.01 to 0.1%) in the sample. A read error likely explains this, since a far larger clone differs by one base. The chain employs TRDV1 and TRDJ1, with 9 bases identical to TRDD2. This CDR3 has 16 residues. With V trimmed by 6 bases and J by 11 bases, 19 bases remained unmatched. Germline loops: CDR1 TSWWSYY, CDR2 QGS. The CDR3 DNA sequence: TGTGCTCTTGGTACCCTTCCTACGGTTACTGAGGGATCGCTCATCTTT. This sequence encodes CALGTLPTVTEGSLIF.

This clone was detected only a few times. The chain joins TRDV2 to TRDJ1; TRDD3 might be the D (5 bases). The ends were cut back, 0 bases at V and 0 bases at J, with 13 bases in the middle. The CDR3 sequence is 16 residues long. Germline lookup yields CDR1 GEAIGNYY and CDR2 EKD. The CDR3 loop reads CACDTVGGEYTDKLIF. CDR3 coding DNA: TGTGCCTGTGACACCGTGGGTGGGGAGTACACCGATAAACTCATCTTT.

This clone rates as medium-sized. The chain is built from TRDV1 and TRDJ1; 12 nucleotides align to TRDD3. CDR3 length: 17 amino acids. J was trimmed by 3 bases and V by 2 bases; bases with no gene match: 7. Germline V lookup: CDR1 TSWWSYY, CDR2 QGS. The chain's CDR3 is CALGEEVYWGIPDKLIF. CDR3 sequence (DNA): TGTGCTCTTGGGGAAGAAGTATACTGGGGGATACCCGATAAACTCATCTTT.

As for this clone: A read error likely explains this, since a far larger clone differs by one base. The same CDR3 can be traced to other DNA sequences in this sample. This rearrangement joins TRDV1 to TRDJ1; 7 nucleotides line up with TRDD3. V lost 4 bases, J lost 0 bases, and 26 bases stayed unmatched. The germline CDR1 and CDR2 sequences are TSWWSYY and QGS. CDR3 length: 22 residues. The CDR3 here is CALGAPKHLRGGGGVHTDKLIF. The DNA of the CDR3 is TGTGCTCTTGGGGCACCCAAGCACCTACGAGGAGGTGGGGGAGTCCACACCGATAAACTCATCTTT.

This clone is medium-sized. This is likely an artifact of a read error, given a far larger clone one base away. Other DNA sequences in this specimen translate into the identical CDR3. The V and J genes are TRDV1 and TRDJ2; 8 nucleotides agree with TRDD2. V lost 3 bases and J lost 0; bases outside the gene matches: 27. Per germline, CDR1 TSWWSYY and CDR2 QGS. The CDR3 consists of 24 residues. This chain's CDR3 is CALGEGLSGRILPTYPALTAQLFF. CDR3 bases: TGTGCTCTTGGGGAGGGTTTGTCTGGTAGGATACTTCCTACCTACCCCGCTTTGACAGCACAACTCTTCTTT.

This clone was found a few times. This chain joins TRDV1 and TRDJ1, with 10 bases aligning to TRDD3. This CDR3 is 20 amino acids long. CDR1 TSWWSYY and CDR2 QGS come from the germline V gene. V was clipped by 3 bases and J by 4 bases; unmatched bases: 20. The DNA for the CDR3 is TGTGCTCTTGGGGAGTGGCCTTCTCCCTCTCCGGGGGATACGGGCGATAAACTCATCTTT. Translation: CALGEWPSPSPGDTGDKLIF.

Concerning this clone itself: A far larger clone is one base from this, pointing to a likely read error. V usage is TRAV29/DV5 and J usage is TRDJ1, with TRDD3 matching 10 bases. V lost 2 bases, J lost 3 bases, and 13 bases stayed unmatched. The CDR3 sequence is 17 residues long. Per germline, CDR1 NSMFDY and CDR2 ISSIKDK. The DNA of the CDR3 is TGTGCAGCAAGAGACCTAAAGGGGGGATACGAGGCCGATAAACTCATCTTT. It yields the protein CAARDLKGGYEADKLIF.

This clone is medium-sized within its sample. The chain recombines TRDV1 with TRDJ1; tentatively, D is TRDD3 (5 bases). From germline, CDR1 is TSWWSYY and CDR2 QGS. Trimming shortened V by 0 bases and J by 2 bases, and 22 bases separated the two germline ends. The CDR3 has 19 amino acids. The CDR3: CALGELSLTWYYWTDKLIF. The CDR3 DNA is TGTGCTCTTGGGGAACTTAGTCTTACCTGGTACTACTGGACCGATAAACTCATCTTT.

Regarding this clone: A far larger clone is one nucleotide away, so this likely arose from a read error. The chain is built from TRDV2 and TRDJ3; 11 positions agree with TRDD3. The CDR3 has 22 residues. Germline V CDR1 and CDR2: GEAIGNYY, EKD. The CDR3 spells CACDTPDPGGYRQTWDTQQMFF. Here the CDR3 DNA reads TGTGCCTGTGACACCCCAGATCCTGGGGGATACCGACAAACCTGGGACACCCAACAGATGTTTTTC.

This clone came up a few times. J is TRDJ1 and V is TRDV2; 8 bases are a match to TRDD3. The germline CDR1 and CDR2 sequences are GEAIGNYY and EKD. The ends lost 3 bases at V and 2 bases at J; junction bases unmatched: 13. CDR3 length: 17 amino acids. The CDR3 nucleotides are TGTGCCTGTGACGCTCTAGGAATCATGGGGGATACCGATAAACTCATCTTT. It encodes CACDALGIMGDTDKLIF.

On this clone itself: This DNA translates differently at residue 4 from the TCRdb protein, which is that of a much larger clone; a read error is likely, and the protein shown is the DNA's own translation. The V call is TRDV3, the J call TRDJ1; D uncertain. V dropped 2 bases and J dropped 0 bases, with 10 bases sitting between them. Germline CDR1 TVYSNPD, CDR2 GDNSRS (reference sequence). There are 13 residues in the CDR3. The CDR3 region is CAFQQSYTDKLIF. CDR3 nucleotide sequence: TGTGCCTTTCAACAGTCCTACACCGATAAACTCATCTTT.

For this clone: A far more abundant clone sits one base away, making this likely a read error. The CDR3 DNA reads TGTGCCTGTGACACGGTGGGGGACCACCCCGATAAACTCATCTTT. Residues: CACDTVGDHPDKLIF. The rearrangement links TRDV2 to TRDJ1, with 7 positions matching TRDD3. CDR3 length: 15 residues. Germline V lookup: CDR1 GEAIGNYY, CDR2 EKD. Trimming cost V 1 base and J 3 bases; bases outside gene matches: 7.

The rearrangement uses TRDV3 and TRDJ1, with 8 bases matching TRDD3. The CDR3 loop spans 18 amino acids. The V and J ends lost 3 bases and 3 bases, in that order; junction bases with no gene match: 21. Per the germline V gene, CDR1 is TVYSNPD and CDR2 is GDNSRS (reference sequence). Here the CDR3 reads CAFSNSHCMGGIADKLIF. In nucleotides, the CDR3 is TGTGCCTTCTCCAATTCCCACTGCATGGGGGGGATAGCCGATAAACTCATCTTT. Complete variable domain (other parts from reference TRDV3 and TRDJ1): CDKVTQSSPDQTVASGSEVVLLCTYDTVYSNPDLFWYRIRPDYSFQFVFYGDNSRSEGADFTQGRFSVKHILTQKAFHLVISPVRTEDSATYYCAFSNSHCMGGIADKLIFGKGTRVTVEP.

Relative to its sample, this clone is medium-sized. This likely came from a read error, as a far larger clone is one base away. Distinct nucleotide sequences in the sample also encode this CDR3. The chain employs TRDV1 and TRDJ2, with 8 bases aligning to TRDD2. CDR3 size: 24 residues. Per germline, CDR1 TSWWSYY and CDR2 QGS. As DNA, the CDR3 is TGTGCCCTTGGGGAAGGTTTGTCTGGTAGGATACTTCCTACCTACCCCGCTTTGACAGCACAACTCTTCTTT. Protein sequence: CALGEGLSGRILPTYPALTAQLFF.

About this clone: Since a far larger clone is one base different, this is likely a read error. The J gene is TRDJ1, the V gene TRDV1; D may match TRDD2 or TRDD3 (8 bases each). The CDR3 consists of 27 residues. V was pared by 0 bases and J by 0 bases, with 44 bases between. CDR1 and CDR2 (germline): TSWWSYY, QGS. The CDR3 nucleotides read TGTGCTCTTGGGGAACTAAGGACGGTTCGCGGCTTCCTACGAATTGTGGGGGATGAGCGGGACACCGATAAACTCATCTTT. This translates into CALGELRTVRGFLRIVGDERDTDKLIF.

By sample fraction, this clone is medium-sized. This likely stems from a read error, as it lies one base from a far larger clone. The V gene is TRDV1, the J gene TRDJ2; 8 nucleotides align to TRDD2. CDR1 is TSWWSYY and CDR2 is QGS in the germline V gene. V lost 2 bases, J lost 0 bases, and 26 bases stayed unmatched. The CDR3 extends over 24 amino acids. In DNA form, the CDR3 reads TGTGCTCTTGGGGAAGGTTTGTCTGGTAGGGTACTTCCTACCTACCCCGCTTTGACAGCACAACTCTTCTTT. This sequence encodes CALGEGLSGRVLPTYPALTAQLFF.

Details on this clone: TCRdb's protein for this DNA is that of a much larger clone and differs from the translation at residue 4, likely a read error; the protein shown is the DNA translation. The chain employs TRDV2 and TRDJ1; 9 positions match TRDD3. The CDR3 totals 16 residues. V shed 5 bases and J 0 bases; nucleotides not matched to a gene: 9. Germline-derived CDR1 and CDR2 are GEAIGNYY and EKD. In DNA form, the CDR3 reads TGTGCCTGTGGTGCCTTACTGGGGGACTACACCGATAAACTCATCTTT. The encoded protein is CACGALLGDYTDKLIF.

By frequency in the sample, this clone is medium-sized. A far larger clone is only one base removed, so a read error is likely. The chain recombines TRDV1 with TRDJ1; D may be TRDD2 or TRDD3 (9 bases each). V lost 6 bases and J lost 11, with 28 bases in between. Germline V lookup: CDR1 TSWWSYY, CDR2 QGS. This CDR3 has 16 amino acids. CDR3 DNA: TGTGCTCTTGGTACCCTTCCTACGGTTACTGGGGGACCGCTCATCTTT. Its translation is CALGTLPTVTGGPLIF.

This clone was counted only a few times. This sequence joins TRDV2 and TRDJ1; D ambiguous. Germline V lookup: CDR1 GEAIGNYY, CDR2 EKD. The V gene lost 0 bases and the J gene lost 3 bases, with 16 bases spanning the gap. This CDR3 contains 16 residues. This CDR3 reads CACDTVDAKEADKLIF. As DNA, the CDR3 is TGTGCCTGTGACACCGTAGACGCGAAAGAGGCCGATAAACTCATCTTT.